The clone carrying this T cell receptor (beta chain) was detected only once. The V end was cut by 0 bases, the J end by 0 bases, with 5 bases between. Germline CDR1 and CDR2: MGHRA and YSYEKL. The CDR3 extends over 14 amino acids. The sample comes from a study of blood T cell repertoires in COVID-19. Whole-study context: Material from acute and convalescent COVID-19 was sourced from the United States, Italy and Spain. PBMCs, B-cell-depleted T cells, or T cells provided the cDNA or gDNA that made up the material.

Source study methods: By means of reference gene primer amplification, nucleated cell counts were estimated. Produced via immunoSEQ multiplex PCR; TCRdb's table is partial and in-frame only. V and J calls and clone size come straight from that table; D and trimming were deduced from the DNA. The sample lists under 150,000 clones; less than 95% were seen once. The sequenced sample was peripheral blood. The TCR sequence derives from a human donor with active COVID-19. The donor label of this sample is uncertain. The V and J genes are TRBV4-1 and TRBJ1-1; D remains ambiguous. This CDR3 is CASSQEWLNTEAFF. Written as DNA, the CDR3 is TGCGCCAGCAGCCAAGAATGGCTGAACACTGAAGCTTTCTTT.